This T cell receptor (beta chain) comes out of a study of T-cell memory formation after mild COVID-19. Study-level background: The TCR clusters were mostly specific to one donor.

General study points: Clones that contracted clustered mainly in CM and EM if CD4+ and in EMRA if CD8+. There was no confirmation that second-wave clones peaking on day 37 were SARS-CoV-2 specific. Whereas later expanders leaned CD4+, clones contracting day 15 to 85 showed a balanced CD4/CD8 makeup.

Comment on this clonotype: Antigen unknown.

The CDR3 length is 13 residues. Germline CDR1 is LGHDT and CDR2 is YNNKEL (reference sequence). Deletions cut 2 bases from V and 7 bases from J, with 11 bases between. TCRdb recomputed calls from the 5' RACE reads with MiXCR, one row per CDR3 protein. The top ten clones hold roughly 40% of a sample with fewer than 110,000 distinct CDR3 sequences, about an eighth of them seen once. The sequencing input was PBMCs or a T cell subset sorted from them (not recorded which). The clonotype originates from a man aged 18 to 35 who had mild COVID-19 (a few samples of this study predate the infection). Cell type and time point are not known. The chain carries TRBV3-1 and TRBJ1-1; D may be TRBD1 (5 bases). CDR3: CASSQIRQSEAFF. The CDR3 nucleotides are TGTGCCAGCAGCCAAATCCGACAGAGTGAAGCTTTCTTT.